The 14 T cell receptor beta chains below were found in one sample sequenced in a study of cytomegalovirus exposure and HLA in healthy donors. The table came from immunoSEQ multiplex PCR; TCRdb's copy has only in-frame clones and leaves some out. This table holds hundreds of thousands of clones, around 86% found once. Sample: PBMCs. These receptors all come from a woman younger than 35 in good health and CMV-seronegative.

This chain connects TRBV7-9 to TRBJ2-1, with D perhaps TRBD2 (5 bases). V lost 5 bases, J lost 8 bases, and 13 bases lay in between. The germline V gene has CDR1 SEHNR and CDR2 FQNEAQ (reference sequence). The CDR3 runs to 13 residues. The CDR3 sequence is CASSPRLMDEQFF. The DNA of the CDR3 is TGTGCCAGCAGCCCCCGACTAATGGATGAGCAGTTCTTC.

This clone was observed a few times. The J gene is TRBJ1-2, the V gene TRBV5-5; possibly TRBD1 for D (5 bases). Per germline, CDR1 SGHKS and CDR2 YYEKEE (reference sequence). V gave up 4 bases and J gave up 2 bases, with 12 bases separating them. The CDR3 spans 14 residues. DNA of the CDR3: TGTGCCAGCAGCCTATCCACAGGAAACTATGGCTACACCTTC. It specifies CASSLSTGNYGYTF.

V and J are TRBV9 and TRBJ2-3, with 10 nucleotides matching TRBD1. Germline loops: CDR1 SGDLS, CDR2 YYNGEE. The CDR3 consists of 16 residues. Trimming removed 2 bases from V and 3 bases from J; junction bases left unmatched: 6. As DNA, the CDR3 is TGTGCCAGCAGCGTTAGGACAGGGGGTTGGACAGATACGCAGTATTTT. Amino acid sequence: CASSVRTGGWTDTQYF.

The J gene is TRBJ1-2, the V gene TRBV5-4; D ambiguous. This CDR3 contains 15 residues. Trimming shortened V by 0 bases and J by 0 bases, and 9 bases separated the two germline ends. Looked up from germline, CDR1 is SGHNT and CDR2 is YYREEE (reference sequence). The CDR3 region is CASSLEPQANYGYTF. Here the CDR3 DNA reads TGTGCCAGCAGCTTGGAACCACAAGCTAACTATGGCTACACCTTC. The entire variable domain, with the rest obtained from reference TRBV5-4 and TRBJ1-2, is as follows: ETGVTQSPTHLIKTRGQQVTLRCSSQSGHNTVSWYQQALGQGPQFIFQYYREEENGRGNFPPRFSGLQFPNYSSELNVNALELDDSALYLCASSLEPQANYGYTFGSGTRLTVV.

The gene calls are TRBV27 and TRBJ2-7, with 10 bases identical to TRBD2. CDR1 is MNHEY and CDR2 is SMNVEV in the germline V gene (reference sequence). V trimming: 2 bases; J trimming: 7 bases; junction bases outside the gene matches: 8. The length of the CDR3 is 15 residues. In nucleotides, the CDR3 is TGTGCCAGCAGTTTAAGCGGGAGGGCCCTGGGGGAGCAGTACTTC. It encodes CASSLSGRALGEQYF.

CDR3 amino acids: CASSQVVAGIRTDTQYF. The CDR3 coding sequence is TGCGCCAGCAGCCAAGTTGTCGCAGGGATTCGGACAGATACGCAGTATTTT. This chain joins TRBV4-1 and TRBJ2-3; the D gene is possibly TRBD1 (5 bases). Germline CDR1 is MGHRA and CDR2 is YSYEKL. Trimming left V 1 base short and J 3 bases short, with 17 bases between. The CDR3 sequence is 17 residues long.

This clone was recorded once. The J gene is TRBJ1-1, the V gene TRBV29-1; the D is unclear. Germline CDR1 SQVTM, CDR2 ANQGSEA. The CDR3 runs 16 residues. Trimming left V 0 bases short and J 0 bases short, with 14 bases between. The CDR3 loop reads CSVEEKQVGVNTEAFF. Written as DNA, the CDR3 is TGCAGCGTTGAAGAGAAGCAGGTGGGAGTGAACACTGAAGCTTTCTTT.

Of note for this clone: Distinct nucleotide sequences in the sample also encode this CDR3. V is TRBV30 and J is TRBJ2-7, with 11 positions matching TRBD2. This CDR3 is 13 amino acids long. V shed 1 base, J shed 6 bases, and the junction held 2 bases outside the gene matches. Germline assignment: CDR1 GTSNPN and CDR2 SVGIG (reference sequence). In nucleotides, the CDR3 is TGTGCCTGGAGTGGGGGGACTAGCGGCGAGCAGTACTTC. Its protein is CAWSGGTSGEQYF.

J is TRBJ2-3 and V is TRBV6-5, with 9 bases fitting TRBD2. CDR3 length: 15 residues. The germline CDR1 and CDR2 sequences are MNHEY and SVGAGI. V trimming: 6 bases; J trimming: 0 bases; junction bases outside the gene matches: 4. CDR3 nucleotide sequence: TGTGCCAGCAGGTCTAGCGGGGCTAGCACAGATACGCAGTATTTT. Protein: CASRSSGASTDTQYF.

V is TRBV2 and J is TRBJ2-5; a weak D match, TRBD1 (5 bases). The germline V and J ends were trimmed by 3 bases and 0 bases, with 20 bases remaining between them. Germline loops: CDR1 SNHLY, CDR2 FYNNEI. CDR3 length: 18 amino acids. The CDR3 protein is CASSESLDRETDQETQYF. In DNA form, the CDR3 reads TGTGCCAGCAGTGAGAGTCTCGATCGTGAGACAGACCAAGAGACCCAGTACTTC.

This clone was detected once. J is TRBJ2-1 and V is TRBV9; 13 bases agree with TRBD2. Germline V lookup: CDR1 SGDLS, CDR2 YYNGEE. This CDR3 region has 17 residues. J lost 7 bases, V lost 0 bases, and 7 bases had no gene match. The CDR3 DNA sequence: TGTGCCAGCAGCGTAGAGACGGGACTAGCGGGACGGAATGAGCAGTTCTTC. Its protein is CASSVETGLAGRNEQFF.

The rearrangement joins TRBV27 to TRBJ2-1; 12 bases match TRBD2. From germline, CDR1 is MNHEY and CDR2 SMNVEV (reference sequence). After removal of 4 bases from V and 3 bases from J, the junction contained 10 bases not matched to a gene. The CDR3 is 18 amino acids. CDR3 sequence: CASSSTSGRPPGYNEQFF. The CDR3 nucleotides read TGTGCCAGCAGTTCCACTAGCGGGAGGCCCCCTGGCTACAATGAGCAGTTCTTC.

V is TRBV5-1 and J is TRBJ2-3; 12 bases map to TRBD2. This CDR3 spans 18 amino acids. Germline V gene sequence: CDR1 SGHRS, CDR2 YFSETQ. The ends lost 1 base at V and 0 bases at J; junction bases unmatched: 6. As DNA, the CDR3 is TGCGCCAGCAGCTTGAAACTAGCGGGGGGATCTAGCACAGATACGCAGTATTTT. It encodes CASSLKLAGGSSTDTQYF.

The CDR3 region has the DNA TGTGCCACCAGCAGAGATTATGGCAGGGCTTACTTC. Protein: CATSRDYGRAYF. The chain carries TRBV15 and TRBJ2-7, with D perhaps matching TRBD1 (5 bases). V was trimmed by 0 bases and J by 13 bases, leaving 13 bases between them. Germline CDR1 is LNHNV and CDR2 is YYDKDF (reference sequence). The CDR3 is 12 residues long.